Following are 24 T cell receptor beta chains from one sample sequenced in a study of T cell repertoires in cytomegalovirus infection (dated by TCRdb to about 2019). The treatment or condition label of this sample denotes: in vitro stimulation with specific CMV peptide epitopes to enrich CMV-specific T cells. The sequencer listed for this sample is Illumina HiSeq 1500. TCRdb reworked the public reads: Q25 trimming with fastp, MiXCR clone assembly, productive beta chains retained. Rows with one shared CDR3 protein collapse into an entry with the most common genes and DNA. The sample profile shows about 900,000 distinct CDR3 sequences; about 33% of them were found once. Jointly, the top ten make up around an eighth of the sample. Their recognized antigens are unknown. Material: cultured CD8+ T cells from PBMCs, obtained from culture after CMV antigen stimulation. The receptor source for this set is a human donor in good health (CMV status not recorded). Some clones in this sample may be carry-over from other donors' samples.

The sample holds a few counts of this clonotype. CDR3 in amino acids: CASSQLTGSIYGYTF. For the CDR3, the DNA is TGTGCCAGCAGCCAACTGACAGGGAGCATCTATGGCTACACCTTC. This chain uses TRBV14 with TRBJ1-2, with 7 positions matching TRBD1. CDR3 length: 15 residues. The germline V gene encodes CDR1 SGHDN and CDR2 FVKESK. V lost 2 bases and J lost 4; bases outside the gene matches: 7.

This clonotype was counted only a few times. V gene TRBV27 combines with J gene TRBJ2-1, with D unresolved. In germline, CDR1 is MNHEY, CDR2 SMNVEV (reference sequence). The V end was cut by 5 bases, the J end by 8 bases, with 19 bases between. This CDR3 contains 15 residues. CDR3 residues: CASSITHPQSDEQFF. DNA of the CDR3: TGTGCCAGCAGTATCACTCACCCACAGAGCGATGAGCAGTTCTTC.

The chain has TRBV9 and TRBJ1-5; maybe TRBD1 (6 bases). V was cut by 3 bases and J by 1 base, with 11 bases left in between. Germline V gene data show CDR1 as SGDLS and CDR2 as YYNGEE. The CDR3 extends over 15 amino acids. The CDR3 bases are TGTGCCAGCAGCGATACGGGGGGCAGCAATCAGCCCCAGCATTTT. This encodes CASSDTGGSNQPQHF.

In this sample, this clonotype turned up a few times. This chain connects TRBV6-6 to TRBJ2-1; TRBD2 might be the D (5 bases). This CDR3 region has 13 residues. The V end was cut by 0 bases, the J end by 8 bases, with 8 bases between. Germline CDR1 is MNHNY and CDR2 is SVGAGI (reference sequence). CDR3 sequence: CASSYSGEYEQFF. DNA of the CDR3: TGTGCCAGCAGTTACTCCGGGGAATATGAGCAGTTCTTC.

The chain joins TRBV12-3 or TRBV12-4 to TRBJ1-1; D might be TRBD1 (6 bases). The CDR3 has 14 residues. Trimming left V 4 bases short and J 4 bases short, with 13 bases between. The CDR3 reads CASSSTGRSTEAFF. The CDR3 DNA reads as TGTGCCAGCAGTTCCACAGGGCGTAGCACTGAAGCTTTCTTT.

The CDR3 here is CSARSSLRGPPNEQYF. For the CDR3, the DNA is TGCAGTGCTAGATCCAGTCTCAGGGGGCCCCCCAACGAGCAGTACTTC. The chain couples TRBV20-1 to TRBJ2-7, with 8 bases matching TRBD1. This CDR3 has 16 amino acids. The germline V gene encodes CDR1 DFQATT and CDR2 SNEGSKA (reference sequence). V was clipped by 2 bases and J by 5 bases; unmatched bases: 14.

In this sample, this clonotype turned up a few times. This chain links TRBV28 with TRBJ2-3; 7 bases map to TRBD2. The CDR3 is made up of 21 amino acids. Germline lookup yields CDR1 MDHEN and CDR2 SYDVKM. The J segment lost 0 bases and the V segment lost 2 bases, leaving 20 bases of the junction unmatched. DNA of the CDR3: TGTGCCAGCAGTTTAGCCCCCCCTTCATCGGACGGGGAGGGAAGCACAGATACGCAGTATTTT. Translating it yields CASSLAPPSSDGEGSTDTQYF.

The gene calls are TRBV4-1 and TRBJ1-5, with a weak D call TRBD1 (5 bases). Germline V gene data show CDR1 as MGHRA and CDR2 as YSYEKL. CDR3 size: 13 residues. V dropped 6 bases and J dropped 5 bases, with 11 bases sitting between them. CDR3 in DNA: TGCGCCAGCAGTCCTGTCAGGGATCAGCCCCAGCATTTT. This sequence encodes CASSPVRDQPQHF.

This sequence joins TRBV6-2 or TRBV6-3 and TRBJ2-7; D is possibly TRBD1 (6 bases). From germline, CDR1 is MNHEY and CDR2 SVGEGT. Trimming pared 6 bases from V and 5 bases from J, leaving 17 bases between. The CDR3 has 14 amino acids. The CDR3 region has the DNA TGTGCCAGCAGCCCCCGACAGGCCCTCGACGAGCAGTACGTC. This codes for CASSPRQALDEQYV.

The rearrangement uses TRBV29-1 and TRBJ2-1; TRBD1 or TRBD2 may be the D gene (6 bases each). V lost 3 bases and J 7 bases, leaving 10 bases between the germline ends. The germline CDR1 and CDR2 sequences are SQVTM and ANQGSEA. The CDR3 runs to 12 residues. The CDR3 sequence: CSVDWGANEQFF. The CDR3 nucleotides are TGCAGCGTTGATTGGGGGGCGAATGAGCAGTTCTTC.

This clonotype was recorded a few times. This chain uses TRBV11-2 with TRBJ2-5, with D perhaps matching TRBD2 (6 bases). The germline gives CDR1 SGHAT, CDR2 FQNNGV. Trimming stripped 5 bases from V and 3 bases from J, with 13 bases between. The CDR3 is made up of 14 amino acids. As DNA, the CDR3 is TGTGCCAGCAGCCCAACTAGCTTTGAAGAGACCCAGTACTTC. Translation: CASSPTSFEETQYF.

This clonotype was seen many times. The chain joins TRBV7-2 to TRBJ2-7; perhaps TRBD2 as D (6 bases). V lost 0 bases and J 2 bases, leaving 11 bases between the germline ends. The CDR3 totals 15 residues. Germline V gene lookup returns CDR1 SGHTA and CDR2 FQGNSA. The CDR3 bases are TGTGCCAGCAGCTTAGCAGCGGGCGCCCCCTACGAGCAGTACGTC. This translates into CASSLAAGAPYEQYV.

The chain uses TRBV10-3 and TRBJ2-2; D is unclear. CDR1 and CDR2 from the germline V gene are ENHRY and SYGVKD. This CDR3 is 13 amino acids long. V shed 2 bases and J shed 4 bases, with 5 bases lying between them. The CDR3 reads CAISEPITGELFF. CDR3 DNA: TGTGCCATCAGTGAGCCCATCACCGGGGAGCTGTTTTTT.

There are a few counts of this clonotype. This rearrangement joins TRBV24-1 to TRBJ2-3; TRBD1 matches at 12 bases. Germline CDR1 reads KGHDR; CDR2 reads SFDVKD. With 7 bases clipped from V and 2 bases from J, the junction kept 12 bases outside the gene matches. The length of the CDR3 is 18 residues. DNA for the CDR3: TGTGCCACCAGCCCGGGACAGGGGGCGAGTTCGGACACAGATACGCAGTATTTT. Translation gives CATSPGQGASSDTDTQYF.

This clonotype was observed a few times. CDR3 in DNA: TGTGCCAGCAGCTTGAGGGAGGCCACCGGGGAGCTGTTTTTT. Translated, it gives CASSLREATGELFF. J is TRBJ2-2 and V is TRBV5-5; weak D call: TRBD2 (6 bases). The germline V gene has CDR1 SGHKS and CDR2 YYEKEE (reference sequence). V lost 1 base, J lost 4 bases, and 8 bases lay in between. This CDR3 is built from 14 residues.

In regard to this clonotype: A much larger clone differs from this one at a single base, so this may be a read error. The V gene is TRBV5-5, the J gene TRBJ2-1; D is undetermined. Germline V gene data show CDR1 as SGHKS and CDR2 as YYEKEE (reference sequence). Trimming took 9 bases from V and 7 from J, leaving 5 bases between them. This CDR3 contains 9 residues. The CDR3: CATGNEQFF. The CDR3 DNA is TGTGCCACCGGGAATGAGCAGTTCTTC. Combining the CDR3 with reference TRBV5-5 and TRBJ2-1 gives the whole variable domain DAGVTQSPTHLIKTRGQQVTLRCSPISGHKSVSWYQQVLGQGPQFIFQYYEKEERGRGNFPDRFSARQFPNYSSELNVNALLLGDSALYLCATGNEQFFGPGTRLTVL.

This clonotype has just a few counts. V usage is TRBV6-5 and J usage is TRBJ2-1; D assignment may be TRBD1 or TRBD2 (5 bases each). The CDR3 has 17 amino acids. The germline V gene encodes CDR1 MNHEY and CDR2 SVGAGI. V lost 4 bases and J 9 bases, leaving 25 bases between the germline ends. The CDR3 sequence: CASSFVAMIRAGGEQFF. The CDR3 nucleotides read TGTGCCAGCAGTTTTGTGGCGATGATCAGGGCTGGGGGTGAGCAGTTCTTC.

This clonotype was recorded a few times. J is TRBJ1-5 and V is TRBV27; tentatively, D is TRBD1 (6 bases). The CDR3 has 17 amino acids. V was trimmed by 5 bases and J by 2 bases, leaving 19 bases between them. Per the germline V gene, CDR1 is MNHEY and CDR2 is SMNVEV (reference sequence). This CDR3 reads CASSTRGQKKGNQPQHF. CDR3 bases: TGTGCCAGCAGTACCCGGGGACAAAAGAAGGGCAATCAGCCCCAGCATTTT.

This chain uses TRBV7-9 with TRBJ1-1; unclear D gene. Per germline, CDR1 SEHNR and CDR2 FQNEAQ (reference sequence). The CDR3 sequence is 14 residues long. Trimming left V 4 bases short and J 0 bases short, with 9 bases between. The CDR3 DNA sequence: TGTGCCAGCAGCTACCACGGGTTGAACACTGAAGCTTTCTTT. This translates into CASSYHGLNTEAFF. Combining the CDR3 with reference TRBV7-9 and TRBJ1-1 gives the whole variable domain DTGVSQNPRHKITKRGQNVTFRCDPISEHNRLYWYRQTLGQGPEFLTYFQNEAQLEKSRLLSDRFSAERPKGSFSTLEIQRTEQGDSAMYLCASSYHGLNTEAFFGQGTRLTVV.

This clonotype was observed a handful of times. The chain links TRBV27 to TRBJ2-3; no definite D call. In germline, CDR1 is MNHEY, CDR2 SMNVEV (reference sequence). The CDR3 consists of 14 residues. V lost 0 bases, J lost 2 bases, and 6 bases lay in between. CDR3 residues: CASSLSANTDTQYF. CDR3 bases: TGTGCCAGCAGTTTATCCGCCAACACAGATACGCAGTATTTT.

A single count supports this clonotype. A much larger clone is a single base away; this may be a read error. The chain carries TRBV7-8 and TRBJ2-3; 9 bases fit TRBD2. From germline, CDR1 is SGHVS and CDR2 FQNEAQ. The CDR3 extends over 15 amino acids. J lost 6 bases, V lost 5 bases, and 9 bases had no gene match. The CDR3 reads CASSRVGGGEDTQYF. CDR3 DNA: TGTGCCAGCAGCCGAGTGGGCGGGGGGGAGGATACGCAGTATTTT. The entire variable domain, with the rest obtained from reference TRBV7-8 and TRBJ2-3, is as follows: GAGVSQSPRYKVAKRGQDVALRCDPISGHVSLFWYQQALGQGPEFLTYFQNEAQLDKSGLPSDRFFAERPEGSVSTLKIQRTQQEDSAVYLCASSRVGGGEDTQYFGPGTRLTVL.

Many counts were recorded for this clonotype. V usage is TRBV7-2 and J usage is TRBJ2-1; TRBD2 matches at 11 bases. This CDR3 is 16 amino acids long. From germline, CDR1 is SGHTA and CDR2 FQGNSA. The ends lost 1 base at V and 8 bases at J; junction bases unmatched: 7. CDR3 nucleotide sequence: TGTGCCAGCAGCTTAGAGGGTAGCGGGGGGGCATATGAGCAGTTCTTC. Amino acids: CASSLEGSGGAYEQFF.

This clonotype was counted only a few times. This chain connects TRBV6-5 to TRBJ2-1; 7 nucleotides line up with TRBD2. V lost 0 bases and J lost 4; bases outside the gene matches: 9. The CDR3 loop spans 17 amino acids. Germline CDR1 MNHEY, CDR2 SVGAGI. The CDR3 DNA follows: TGTGCCAGCAGTTACTCGAAGATTTGGGGGGGTTACAATGAGCAGTTCTTC. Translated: CASSYSKIWGGYNEQFF.

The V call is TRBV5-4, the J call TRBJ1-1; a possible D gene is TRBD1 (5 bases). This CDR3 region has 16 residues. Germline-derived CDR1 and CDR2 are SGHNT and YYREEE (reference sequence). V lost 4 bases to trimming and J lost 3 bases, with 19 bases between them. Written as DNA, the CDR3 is TGTGCCAGCAGCCCCCGTCCGGGTGACAGCGACACTGAAGCTTTCTTT. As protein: CASSPRPGDSDTEAFF.